This TCR beta chain was observed in a study of blood T cell repertoires in COVID-19. Study-level information: Sites in the United States, Italy and Spain provided acute and convalescent COVID-19 samples. PBMCs, B-cell-depleted T cells, or T cells provided the cDNA or gDNA that made up the material.

V dropped 1 base and J dropped 2; count of bases not matched to a gene: 4. There are 16 residues in the CDR3. From germline, CDR1 is SGHRS and CDR2 YFSETQ. The method was immunoSEQ multiplex PCR; TCRdb's version includes in-frame clones alone and lacks a portion of them. The table lists 45,000 to 70,000 clones, about 87% of them singletons. The sample taken for sequencing was peripheral blood. The chain links TRBV5-1 to TRBJ2-2, with 8 bases lining up with TRBD2. This TCR was recovered from a woman aged 55-70 years with COVID-19, enrolled during active disease. CDR3 residues: CASSLLAGFNTGELFF. The CDR3, as DNA: TGCGCCAGCAGCTTGCTAGCGGGCTTTAACACCGGGGAGCTGTTTTTT.